This T cell receptor beta chain was found in a study of shared clonotypes between healthy human individuals. Worth noting for this clone: The antigen is not known.

V was cut by 7 bases and J by 5 bases, with 21 bases left in between. The CDR3 spans 15 residues. From germline, CDR1 is SGDLS and CDR2 YYNGEE. Study conclusions and caveats: Expectations were that clonotype sharing among donors would be affected by sequencing depth. Large sequencing depth failed to make sorted-subset sequencing complete, rarefaction showed.

Method: immunoSEQ multiplex PCR; TCRdb's copy keeps in-frame clones and lacks some. Of about 110,000 clones listed, 55% to 70% are singletons. The chain carries TRBV9 and TRBJ2-5, with a weak D call TRBD2 (6 bases). Sequencing was carried out using memory CD8+ T cells sorted from blood. This sample's subset: CD45RO+ cells pooled with CCR7-negative TemRA cells. The TCR was taken from a woman in her 30s in good health. CDR3 sequence: CASGISWQEGETQYF. The CDR3 DNA sequence: TGTGCCAGCGGAATCTCTTGGCAGGAGGGGGAGACCCAGTACTTC.